This is a list of T cell receptor beta chains from one sample in a study of resident and recirculating memory T cells in vitiligo. Sequenced by immunoSEQ multiplex PCR; TCRdb stores in-frame clones only, minus some. The sample carries 40,000 to 50,000 clones, around nine tenths recorded once. The sequenced sample was blood. These TCRs come from a male donor with vitiligo. Each CDR3 is given with its conserved first and last residue. A D gene is named only where the DNA matches it firmly. Only some rows state a clone size, as once, few, many or a class for expanded clones.

TRBJ2-1 . . TRBV7-2 TGTGCCAGCAGCTTAGGGAATCGGGGGCGGGGGAATGAGCAGTTCTTC CASSLGNRGRGNEQFF
TRBJ2-6 . . TRBV29-1 TGCAGCGTCGACAGGCCCGGGGCCAACGTCCTGACTTTC CSVDRPGANVLTF
TRBJ1-1 . . TRBV5-6 TGTGCCAGCATCTTTGCGGGGGCTGGTACTTGGGACACTGAAGCTTTCTTT CASIFAGAGTWDTEAFF
TRBJ2-1 . . TRBV7-9 TGTGCCAGCAGATTAAATGGGGGGAATGAGCAGTTCTTC CASRLNGGNEQFF
TRBJ1-4 . TRBD1 TRBV7-6 TGTGCCAGCAACAGAGGACAGGGAGTTGAAAAACTGTTTTTT CASNRGQGVEKLFF
TRBJ2-1 . . TRBV28 TGTGCCAGCAGTTTTGTACAGCGGAGCTACAATGAGCAGTTCTTC CASSFVQRSYNEQFF
TRBJ1-2 . . TRBV29-1 TGCAGCGTCGCTGACGGGTTCTATGGCTACACCTTC CSVADGFYGYTF
TRBJ2-5 . . TRBV29-1 TGCAGCGTTGTAAAAGAGACCCAGTACTTC CSVVKETQYF
TRBJ2-7 . . TRBV19 TGTGCCAGTAGTATAGCGCAGGCCTACGAGCAGTACTTC CASSIAQAYEQYF
TRBJ1-2 once . TRBV7-9 TGTGCCAGCAGCCGATCTACAGGTTCGACTAACTATGGCTACACCTTC CASSRSTGSTNYGYTF
TRBJ2-7 once TRBD1 TRBV6-6 TGTGCCAGCAGTCGTCCCGGGACAGTTTCCTACGAGCAGTACTTC CASSRPGTVSYEQYF
TRBJ2-5 . TRBD2 TRBV11-2 TGTGCCAGCAGCTTTAGCGGGGAAGAGACCCAGTACTTC CASSFSGEETQYF
TRBJ2-3 . TRBD2 TRBV4-1 TGCGCCAGCAGCCAAGTAGGGAGGGGCACAGATACGCAGTATTTT CASSQVGRGTDTQYF
TRBJ1-5 once . TRBV6-1 TGTGCCAGCAGTGAAGGGACACTCCGCTTAATTAGCAATCAGCCCCAGCATTTT CASSEGTLRLISNQPQHF
TRBJ2-3 . . TRBV30 TGTGCCTGGAGTCCCGGTGCAGATACGCAGTATTTT CAWSPGADTQYF
TRBJ1-2 . . TRBV18 TGTGCCAGCTCACCACAGAGTGACAGGTTGAGCTACACCTTC CASSPQSDRLSYTF
TRBJ1-2 . TRBD1 TRBV7-9 TGTGCCAGCAGCTTAGCGTATAGGGACAGGGAGGATGGCTACACCTTC CASSLAYRDREDGYTF
TRBJ1-3 . TRBD1 TRBV28 TGTGCCAGCAGAAAACAGGGGCCTGGAAACACCATATATTTT CASRKQGPGNTIYF
TRBJ1-4 . TRBD1 TRBV5-1 TGCGCCAGCAGCTTGGAAGGACAGGGTGAAAAACTGTTTTTT CASSLEGQGEKLFF
TRBJ1-3 . TRBD1 TRBV7-9 TGTGCCAGCAGTCGAGGGACAGCTGGAAACACCATATATTTT CASSRGTAGNTIYF
TRBJ1-4 . . TRBV5-1 TGCGCCAGCAGGCCCCTCGGGGGAACTAATGAAAAACTGTTTTTT CASRPLGGTNEKLFF
TRBJ2-2 . TRBD2 TRBV27 TGTGCCAGCCGAGGGATAGCGGGGGACCGATTCGGGGAGCTGTTTTTT CASRGIAGDRFGELFF
TRBJ1-1 . . TRBV7-9 TGTGCCAGCAGCTTACCTGCACGGGAAGCTTTCTTT CASSLPAREAFF
TRBJ2-6 . . TRBV11-2 TGTGCCAGCAGCGCCGACAGTTTATGGGCCAACGTCCTGACTTTC CASSADSLWANVLTF
TRBJ2-7 . TRBD1 TRBV5-1 TGCGCCAGCAGCGGAGACAGGGGCTACGAGCAGTACTTC CASSGDRGYEQYF
TRBJ2-4 . . TRBV9 TGTGCCAGCAGCTCAACACCGCAAAACATTCAGTACTTC CASSSTPQNIQYF
TRBJ1-1 . . TRBV27 TGTGCCAGCAGTCTCGGACGGGAAAACACTGAAGCTTTCTTT CASSLGRENTEAFF
TRBJ2-7 . . TRBV15 TGTGCCACCAGCAGAGATTTGAGGTCCCCAGCCTCTTACGAGCAGTACTTC CATSRDLRSPASYEQYF